The source of this T cell receptor beta chain is a study of PD-L1 blockade in urothelial cancer. As for the study in general: The authors examined blood 3 weeks (second dose) and 6 weeks after treatment start. Broader study findings: A below-median TCR clonality in blood before treatment predicted better survival.

Indicated time point: pretreatment peripheral blood. Comment on this clone: The antigen remains unidentified.

PCRs each included synthetic TCR analog templates spiked in. Profiling relied on immunoSEQ multiplex PCR, and the TCRdb table lists in-frame clones only, not all of them. In the table there are some 40,000 clones, roughly 90% of which are singletons. This specimen consisted of PBMCs, obtained around atezolizumab (anti-PD-L1) treatment. This receptor was identified in a donor over 35 with urothelial cancer.

The CDR3 here is CASRGLALGWETQYF. CDR3 sequence (DNA): TGTGCCAGCAGGGGACTAGCCTTGGGTTGGGAGACCCAGTACTTC. The V call is TRBV7-2, the J call TRBJ2-5; TRBD2 matches 9 bases. Germline loops: CDR1 SGHTA, CDR2 FQGNSA. There are 15 residues in the CDR3. Germline trimming cut 6 bases from V and 5 bases from J; bases unmatched to any gene: 10.